What follows describes a single TCR beta chain. The CDR3 length is 16 residues. V lost 0 bases and J lost 7, with 16 bases in between. Germline CDR1 is MNHEY and CDR2 is SVGEGT. The data stem from a study of T cells after yellow fever vaccination. TCR cDNA, made by 5'RACE template switching, carried an added universal primer site and UMIs. Using its own MiXCR run on the 5' RACE reads, TCRdb lists one record per CDR3 protein. The sample lists around 260,000 distinct CDR3 sequences; about 5.2% were seen once. The starting material was CD4+ T cells sorted from PBMCs, obtained on the day of the yellow fever booster vaccination. The V call is TRBV6-2 or TRBV6-3, the J call TRBJ1-5; D unclear. This TCR was recovered from a man aged 18 to 29 who received the YFV17D yellow fever vaccine. The CDR3 spells CASSYSHGSSGQPQHF. CDR3 DNA: TGTGCCAGCAGTTACTCCCACGGGAGCTCCGGGCAGCCCCAGCATTTT.